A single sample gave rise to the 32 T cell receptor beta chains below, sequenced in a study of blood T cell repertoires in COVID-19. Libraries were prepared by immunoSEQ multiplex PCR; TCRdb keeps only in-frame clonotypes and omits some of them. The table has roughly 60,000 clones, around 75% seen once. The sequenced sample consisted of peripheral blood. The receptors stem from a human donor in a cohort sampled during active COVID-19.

This chain's CDR3 is CASSLGRLYNEQFF. The CDR3 DNA sequence: TGTGCCAGCAGTTTGGGGCGTCTCTACAATGAGCAGTTCTTC. The genes are TRBV28 and TRBJ2-1; tentatively, D is TRBD1 (5 bases). The germline gives CDR1 MDHEN, CDR2 SYDVKM. Trimming cost V 3 bases and J 3 bases, with 9 bases left between them. CDR3 length equals 14 residues.

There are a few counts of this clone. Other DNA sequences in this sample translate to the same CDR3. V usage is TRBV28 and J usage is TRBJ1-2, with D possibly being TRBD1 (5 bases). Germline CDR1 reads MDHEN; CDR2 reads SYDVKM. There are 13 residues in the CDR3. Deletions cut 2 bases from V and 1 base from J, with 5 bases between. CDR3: CASSLQGNYGYTF. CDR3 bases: TGTGCCAGCAGTTTACAGGGTAACTATGGCTACACCTTC.

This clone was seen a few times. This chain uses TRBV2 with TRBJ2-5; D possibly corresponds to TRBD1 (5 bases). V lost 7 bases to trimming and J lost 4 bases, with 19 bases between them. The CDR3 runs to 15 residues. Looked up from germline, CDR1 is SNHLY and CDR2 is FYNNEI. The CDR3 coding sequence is TGTGCCAGCACAAGACAGCTTAACAGTGCAGAGACCCAGTACTTC. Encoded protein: CASTRQLNSAETQYF. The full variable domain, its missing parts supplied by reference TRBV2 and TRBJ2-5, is EPEVTQTPSHQVTQMGQEVILRCVPISNHLYFYWYRQILGQKVEFLVSFYNNEISEKSEIFDDQFSVERPDGSNFTLKIRSTKLEDSAMYFCASTRQLNSAETQYFGPGTRLLVL.

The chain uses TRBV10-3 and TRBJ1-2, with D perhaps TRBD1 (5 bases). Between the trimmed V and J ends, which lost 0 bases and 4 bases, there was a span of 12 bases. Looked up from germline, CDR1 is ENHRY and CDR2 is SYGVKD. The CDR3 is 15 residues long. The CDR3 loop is CAISESDRESYGYTF. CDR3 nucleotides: TGTGCCATCAGTGAGTCAGACAGAGAGAGCTATGGCTACACCTTC.

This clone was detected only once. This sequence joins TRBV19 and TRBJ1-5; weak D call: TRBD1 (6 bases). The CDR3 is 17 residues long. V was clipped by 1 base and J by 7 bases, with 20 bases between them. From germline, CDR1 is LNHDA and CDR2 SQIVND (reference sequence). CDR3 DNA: TGTGCCAGTAGTATAGTTTCAGGGGTGCTACCCGGGCAGCCCCAGCATTTT. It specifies CASSIVSGVLPGQPQHF.

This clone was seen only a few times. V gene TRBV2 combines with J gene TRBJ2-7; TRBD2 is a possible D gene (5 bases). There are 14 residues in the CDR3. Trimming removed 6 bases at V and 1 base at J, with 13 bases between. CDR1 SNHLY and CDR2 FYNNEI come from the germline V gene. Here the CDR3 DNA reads TGTGCCAGCAGGGCCCGGGGTTTGTCCTACGAGCAGTACTTC. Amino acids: CASRARGLSYEQYF.

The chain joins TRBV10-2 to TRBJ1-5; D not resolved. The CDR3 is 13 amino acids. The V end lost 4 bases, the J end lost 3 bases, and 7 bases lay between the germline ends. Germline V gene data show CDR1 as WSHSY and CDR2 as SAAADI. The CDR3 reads CASSVSSNQPQHF. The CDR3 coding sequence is TGCGCCAGCAGTGTTTCTTCCAATCAGCCCCAGCATTTT.

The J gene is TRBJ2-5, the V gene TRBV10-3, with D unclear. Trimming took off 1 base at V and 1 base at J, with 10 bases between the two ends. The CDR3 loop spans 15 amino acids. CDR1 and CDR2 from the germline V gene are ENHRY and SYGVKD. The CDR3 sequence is CAISELSGSQETQYF. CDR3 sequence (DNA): TGTGCCATCAGTGAGTTAAGTGGCAGCCAAGAGACCCAGTACTTC.

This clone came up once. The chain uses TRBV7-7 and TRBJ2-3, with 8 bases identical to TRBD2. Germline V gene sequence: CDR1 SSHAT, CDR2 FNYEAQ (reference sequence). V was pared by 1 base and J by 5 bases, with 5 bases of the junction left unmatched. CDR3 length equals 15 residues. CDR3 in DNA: TGTGCCAGCAGCTTAGGAGCGGGAGTGGGAGATACGCAGTATTTT. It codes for CASSLGAGVGDTQYF.

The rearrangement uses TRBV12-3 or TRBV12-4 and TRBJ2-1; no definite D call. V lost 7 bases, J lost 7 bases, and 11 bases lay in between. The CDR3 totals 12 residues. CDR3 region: CASTTVLNEQFF. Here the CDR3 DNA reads TGTGCCAGCACCACGGTCCTTAATGAGCAGTTCTTC.

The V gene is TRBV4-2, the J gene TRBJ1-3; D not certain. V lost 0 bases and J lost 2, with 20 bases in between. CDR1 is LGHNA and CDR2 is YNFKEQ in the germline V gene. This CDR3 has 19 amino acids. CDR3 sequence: CASSQDYSRPEYPGNTIYF. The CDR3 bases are TGTGCCAGCAGCCAAGATTATAGCCGTCCGGAGTATCCTGGAAACACCATATATTTT.

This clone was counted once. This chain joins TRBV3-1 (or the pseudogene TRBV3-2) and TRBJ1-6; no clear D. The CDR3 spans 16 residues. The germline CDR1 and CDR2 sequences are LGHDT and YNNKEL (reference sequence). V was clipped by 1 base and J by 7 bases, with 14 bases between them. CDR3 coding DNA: TGTGCCAGCAGCCAAGCCAGCACCTCCGGGAATTCACCCCTCCACTTT. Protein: CASSQASTSGNSPLHF.

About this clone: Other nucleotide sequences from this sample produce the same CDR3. The CDR3 bases are TGTGCCAGCAGCTTAGCTGGAGGTAATCAGCCCCAGCATTTT. This sequence encodes CASSLAGGNQPQHF. The chain has TRBV7-8 and TRBJ1-5; D gene unclear. This CDR3 region has 14 residues. V gave up 0 bases and J gave up 4 bases, with 7 bases separating them. Germline V gene lookup returns CDR1 SGHVS and CDR2 FQNEAQ.

The CDR3 nucleotides read TGTGCCAGCAGCTTAGCAGGGGGCAATGGCTACACCTTC. It translates to CASSLAGGNGYTF. V is TRBV7-9 and J is TRBJ1-2; 7 nucleotides agree with TRBD1. Germline V gene data show CDR1 as SEHNR and CDR2 as FQNEAQ (reference sequence). V was pared by 0 bases and J by 6 bases, with 1 base of the junction left unmatched. This CDR3 region has 13 residues. Full variable domain (missing parts from reference TRBV7-9 and TRBJ1-2): DTGVSQNPRHKITKRGQNVTFRCDPISEHNRLYWYRQTLGQGPEFLTYFQNEAQLEKSRLLSDRFSAERPKGSFSTLEIQRTEQGDSAMYLCASSLAGGNGYTFGSGTRLTVV.

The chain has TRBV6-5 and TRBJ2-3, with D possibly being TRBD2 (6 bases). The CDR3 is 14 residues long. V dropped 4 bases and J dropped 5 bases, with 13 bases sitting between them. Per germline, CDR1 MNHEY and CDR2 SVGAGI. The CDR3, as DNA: TGTGCCAGCAGTTTGGGACTGGGGGTAGATACGCAGTATTTT. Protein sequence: CASSLGLGVDTQYF.

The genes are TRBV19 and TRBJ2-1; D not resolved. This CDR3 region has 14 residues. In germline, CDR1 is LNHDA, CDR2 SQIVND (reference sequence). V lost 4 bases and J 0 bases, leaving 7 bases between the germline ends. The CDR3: CASSTTSSYNEQFF. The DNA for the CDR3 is TGTGCCAGTAGTACTACGAGCTCCTACAATGAGCAGTTCTTC.

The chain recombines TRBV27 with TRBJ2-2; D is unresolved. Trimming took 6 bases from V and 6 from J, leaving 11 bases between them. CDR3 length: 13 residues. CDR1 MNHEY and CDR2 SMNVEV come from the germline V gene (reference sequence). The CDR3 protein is CASSGLEAGELFF. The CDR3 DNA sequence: TGTGCCAGCAGCGGCTTAGAGGCCGGGGAGCTGTTTTTT.

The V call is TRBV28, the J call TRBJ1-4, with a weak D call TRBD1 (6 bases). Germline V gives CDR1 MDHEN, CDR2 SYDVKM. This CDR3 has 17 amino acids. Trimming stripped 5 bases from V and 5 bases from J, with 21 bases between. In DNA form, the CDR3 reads TGTGCCAGCAGTCCACTCGCCGGGACATTCAAAAATGAAAAACTGTTTTTT. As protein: CASSPLAGTFKNEKLFF.

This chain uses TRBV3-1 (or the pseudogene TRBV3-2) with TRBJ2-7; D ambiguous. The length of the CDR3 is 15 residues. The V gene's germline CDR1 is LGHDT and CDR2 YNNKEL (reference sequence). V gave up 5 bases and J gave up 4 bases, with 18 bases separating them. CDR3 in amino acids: CASSDTAYLSYEQYF. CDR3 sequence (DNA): TGTGCCAGCAGCGACACAGCCTACCTGAGTTACGAGCAGTACTTC.

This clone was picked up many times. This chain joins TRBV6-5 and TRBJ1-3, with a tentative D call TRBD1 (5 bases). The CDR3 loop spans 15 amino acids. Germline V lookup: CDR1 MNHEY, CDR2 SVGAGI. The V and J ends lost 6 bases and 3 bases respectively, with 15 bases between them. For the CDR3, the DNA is TGTGCCAGCAGCCCAGGCAGGGTCTATGGAAACACCATATATTTT. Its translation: CASSPGRVYGNTIYF.

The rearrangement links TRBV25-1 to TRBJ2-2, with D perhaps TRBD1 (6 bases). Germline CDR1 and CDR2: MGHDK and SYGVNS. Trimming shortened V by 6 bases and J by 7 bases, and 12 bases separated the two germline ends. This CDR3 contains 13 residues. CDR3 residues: CASRDSRGGELFF. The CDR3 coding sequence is TGTGCCAGCAGGGACAGTAGAGGCGGGGAGCTGTTTTTT.

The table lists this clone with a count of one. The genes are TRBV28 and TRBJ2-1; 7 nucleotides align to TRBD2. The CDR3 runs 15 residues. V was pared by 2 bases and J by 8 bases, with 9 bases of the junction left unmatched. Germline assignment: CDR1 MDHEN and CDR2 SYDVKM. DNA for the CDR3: TGTGCCAGCAGTTTAGCCCAGCGGGGTAAGGATGAGCAGTTCTTC. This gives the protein CASSLAQRGKDEQFF.

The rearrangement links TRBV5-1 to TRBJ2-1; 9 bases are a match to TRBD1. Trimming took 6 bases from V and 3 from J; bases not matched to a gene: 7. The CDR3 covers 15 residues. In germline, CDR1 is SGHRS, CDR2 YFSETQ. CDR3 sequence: CASKKTGGFYNEQFF. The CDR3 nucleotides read TGCGCCAGCAAAAAGACAGGGGGATTCTACAATGAGCAGTTCTTC.

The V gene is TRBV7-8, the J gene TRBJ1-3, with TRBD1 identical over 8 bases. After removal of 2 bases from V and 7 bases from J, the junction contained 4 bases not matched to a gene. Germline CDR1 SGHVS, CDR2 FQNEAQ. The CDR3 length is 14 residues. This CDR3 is CASSLRGQENTIYF. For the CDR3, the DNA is TGTGCCAGCAGCTTAAGGGGACAGGAGAACACCATATATTTT.

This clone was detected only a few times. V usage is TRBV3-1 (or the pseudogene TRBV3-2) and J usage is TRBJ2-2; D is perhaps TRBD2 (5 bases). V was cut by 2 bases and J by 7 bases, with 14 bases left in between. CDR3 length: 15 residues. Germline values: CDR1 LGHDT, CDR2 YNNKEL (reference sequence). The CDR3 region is CASSQFSGVLGELFF. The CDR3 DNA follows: TGTGCCAGCAGCCAATTTTCCGGGGTCCTCGGGGAGCTGTTTTTT.

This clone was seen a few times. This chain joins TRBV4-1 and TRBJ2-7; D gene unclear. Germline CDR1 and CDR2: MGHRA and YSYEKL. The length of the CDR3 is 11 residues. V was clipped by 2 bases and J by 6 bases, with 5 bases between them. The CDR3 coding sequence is TGCGCCAGCAGCCAACTGGCCGAGCAGTACTTC. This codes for CASSQLAEQYF.

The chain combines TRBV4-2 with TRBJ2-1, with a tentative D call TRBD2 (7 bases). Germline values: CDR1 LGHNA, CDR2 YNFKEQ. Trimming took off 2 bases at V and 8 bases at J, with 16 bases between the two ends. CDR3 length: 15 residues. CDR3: CASSQILGEGDEQFF. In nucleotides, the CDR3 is TGTGCCAGCAGCCAAATCCTTGGGGAGGGGGATGAGCAGTTCTTC.

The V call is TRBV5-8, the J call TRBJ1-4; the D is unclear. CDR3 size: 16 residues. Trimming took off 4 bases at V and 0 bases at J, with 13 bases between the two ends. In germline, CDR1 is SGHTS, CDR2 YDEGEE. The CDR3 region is CASSKATGATNEKLFF. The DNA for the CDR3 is TGTGCCAGCAGCAAAGCGACGGGTGCAACTAATGAAAAACTGTTTTTT.

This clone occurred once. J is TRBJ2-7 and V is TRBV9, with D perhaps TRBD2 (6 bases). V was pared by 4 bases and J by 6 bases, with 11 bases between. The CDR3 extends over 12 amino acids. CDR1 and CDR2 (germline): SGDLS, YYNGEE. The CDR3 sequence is CASSRDGGEQYF. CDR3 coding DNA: TGTGCCAGCAGCAGGGACGGGGGCGAGCAGTACTTC.

The CDR3 sequence: CASSPNTGDHEQYF. The CDR3 nucleotides are TGTGCCAGCTCACCAAATACAGGGGACCACGAGCAGTACTTC. V gene TRBV18 combines with J gene TRBJ2-7; 7 bases are a match to TRBD1. Per germline, CDR1 KGHSH and CDR2 LQKENI. With V trimmed by 2 bases and J by 5 bases, 6 bases remained unmatched. The CDR3 has 14 amino acids. The full variable domain, rest sourced from reference TRBV18 and TRBJ2-7, is NAGVMQNPRHLVRRRGQEARLRCSPMKGHSHVYWYRQLPEEGLKFMVYLQKENIIDESGMPKERFSAEFPKEGPSILRIQQVVRGDSAAYFCASSPNTGDHEQYFGPGTRLTVT.

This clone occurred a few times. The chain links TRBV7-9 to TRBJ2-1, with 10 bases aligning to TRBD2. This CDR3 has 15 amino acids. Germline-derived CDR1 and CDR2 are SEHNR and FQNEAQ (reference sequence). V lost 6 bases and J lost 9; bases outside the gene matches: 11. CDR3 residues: CASSESGRGVGEQFF. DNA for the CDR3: TGTGCCAGCAGTGAAAGCGGGAGGGGGGTCGGTGAGCAGTTCTTC. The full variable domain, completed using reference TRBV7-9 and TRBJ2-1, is DTGVSQNPRHKITKRGQNVTFRCDPISEHNRLYWYRQTLGQGPEFLTYFQNEAQLEKSRLLSDRFSAERPKGSFSTLEIQRTEQGDSAMYLCASSESGRGVGEQFFGPGTRLTVL.

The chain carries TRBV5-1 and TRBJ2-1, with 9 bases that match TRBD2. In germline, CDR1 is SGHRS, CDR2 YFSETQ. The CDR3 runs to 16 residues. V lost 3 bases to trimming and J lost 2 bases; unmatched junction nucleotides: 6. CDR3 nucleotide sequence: TGCGCCAGCAGCTCGATGGCGGGAGGGCCCTACAATGAGCAGTTCTTC. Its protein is CASSSMAGGPYNEQFF.